This entry is about one T cell receptor beta chain. The sample belongs to a study of blood T cells in healthy people across ages. CDR1 SGDLS and CDR2 YYNGEE come from the germline V gene. V was pared by 3 bases and J by 4 bases, with 12 bases of the junction left unmatched. This CDR3 is 17 amino acids long. The second PCR ran about 6 to 12 cycles with a sample-barcoded 5' primer and J-beta primers. Each CDR3 protein is one row after TCRdb ran MiXCR on the 5' RACE reads. This table holds 750,000 to 950,000 distinct CDR3 sequences, roughly 50% found once. The sequence came from an elderly man in good health. The sequencing sample was made of blood. The chain employs TRBV9 and TRBJ2-1, with TRBD2 matching over 8 bases. The CDR3 region has the DNA TGTGCCAGCAGCGAAACGGGGGGGACTAGTGGGTACAATGAGCAGTTCTTC. Protein product: CASSETGGTSGYNEQFF.